This TCR beta chain was retrieved from a study of T-cell reconstitution after alpha-beta-depleted transplantation in children. This clonotype turned up a few times. Antigen: not known. Researchers prepared the TCRbeta library using unique molecular identifiers, the study reports. A single record per CDR3 protein comes from TCRdb applying MiXCR to the PCR reads. The repertoire holds fewer than 550,000 distinct CDR3 sequences, with roughly 10% as singletons. The study's findings and limits: About two months after transplant, alpha-beta T cells reportedly came from several hundred expanded graft clones. Once a year had passed after transplant, T-cell counts and diversity came mostly from newly produced T cells. From surviving recipient T cells and thymic progenitors came the high day-60 TCRbeta diversity observed in some patients.

This specimen consisted of PBMCs, mostly from graft donor cells, obtained 180 days after TCRalphabeta/CD19-depleted stem cell transplant. The clonotype was recovered from a female patient aged 2-10 years who had a stem cell transplant for aplastic anemia, so the T cells may come from the graft donor.

CDR3 nucleotide sequence: TGTGCCAGCAGCCCGGGACCCGCCTTCGAGACCCAGTACTTC. Translating gives CASSPGPAFETQYF. This chain joins TRBV12-3 or TRBV12-4 and TRBJ2-5; possibly TRBD1 or TRBD2 for D (5 bases each). The CDR3 covers 14 residues. The V end lost 6 bases, the J end lost 5 bases, and 16 bases lay between the germline ends.